The 15 T cell receptor beta chains below all came from one sample that was sequenced in a study of cytomegalovirus exposure and HLA in healthy donors. PCR employed 60 Vbeta and 13 Jbeta primers. Sequenced by immunoSEQ multiplex PCR; TCRdb stores in-frame clones only, minus some. The data show 130,000 to 150,000 clones, roughly four fifths seen once. Specimen: PBMCs. These receptors all come from a woman between 45 and 60 years old in good health and CMV-seropositive.

This chain links TRBV9 with TRBJ1-3; tentatively, D is TRBD1 (6 bases). CDR3 length equals 16 residues. V lost 3 bases to trimming and J lost 4 bases, with 17 bases between them. In germline, CDR1 is SGDLS, CDR2 YYNGEE. The CDR3 here is CASSAELRGSGNTIYF. CDR3 DNA: TGTGCCAGCAGCGCAGAACTCAGGGGCTCCGGAAACACCATATATTTT.

The V call is TRBV6-1, the J call TRBJ2-3; 9 bases line up with TRBD2. Per germline, CDR1 MNHNS and CDR2 SASEGT. V shed 5 bases and J 3 bases; nucleotides not matched to a gene: 6. The CDR3 totals 15 residues. CDR3 sequence reads: CASSLRGGRTDTQYF. CDR3 bases: TGTGCCAGCAGTTTGCGGGGGGGCCGGACAGATACGCAGTATTTT.

V and J are TRBV4-1 and TRBJ2-2, with TRBD1 as a possible D gene (5 bases). Looked up from germline, CDR1 is MGHRA and CDR2 is YSYEKL. V lost 1 base and J lost 2, with 14 bases in between. This CDR3 contains 17 residues. CDR3 bases: TGCGCCAGCAGCCAAGTACCTAGGGGCGCAAACACCGGGGAGCTGTTTTTT. Residues: CASSQVPRGANTGELFF.

The chain uses TRBV2 and TRBJ2-2, with 7 bases matching TRBD1. The V and J ends lost 6 bases and 0 bases, in that order; junction bases with no gene match: 4. CDR1 and CDR2 (germline): SNHLY, FYNNEI. The CDR3 has 15 amino acids. CDR3 amino acids: CASRLDRTNTGELFF. The CDR3 DNA is TGTGCCAGCAGGTTGGACAGGACGAACACCGGGGAGCTGTTTTTT.

This sequence joins TRBV5-4 and TRBJ2-5; 9 nucleotides agree with TRBD2. Germline V lookup: CDR1 SGHNT, CDR2 YYREEE (reference sequence). CDR3 length: 14 residues. The trim removed 3 bases at V and 4 bases at J, leaving 4 bases unmatched. CDR3 in amino acids: CASSSRLAVETQYF. DNA of the CDR3: TGTGCCAGCAGCTCCCGACTAGCGGTAGAGACCCAGTACTTC.

The chain combines TRBV1 with TRBJ1-6; the DNA was not compared with TRBD1, the D call given in the table. TRBV1 is listed as a pseudogene. This CDR3 comprises 18 residues. In nucleotides, the CDR3 is TGCACCAGCAGCCAAGATAAATGGGCCAGCCCCTATAATTCACCCCTCCACTTT. It specifies CTSSQDKWASPYNSPLHF.

This chain joins TRBV9 and TRBJ2-3; perhaps TRBD2 as D (5 bases). The CDR3 consists of 16 residues. Germline lookup yields CDR1 SGDLS and CDR2 YYNGEE. V shed 0 bases and J shed 2 bases, with 13 bases lying between them. CDR3 sequence reads: CASSVAVGGHTDTQYF. The DNA for the CDR3 is TGTGCCAGCAGCGTAGCTGTAGGCGGGCACACAGATACGCAGTATTTT.

This clone was seen more than once but under ten times. The chain employs TRBV30 and TRBJ1-5, with 10 nucleotides matching TRBD1. Germline V gives CDR1 GTSNPN, CDR2 SVGIG (reference sequence). V was clipped by 0 bases and J by 6 bases; unmatched bases: 2. CDR3 length: 14 amino acids. The CDR3 is CAWSVGQGVQPQHF. The CDR3 nucleotides read TGTGCCTGGAGTGTAGGACAGGGGGTTCAGCCCCAGCATTTT.

This chain joins TRBV9 and TRBJ1-1; 7 nucleotides agree with TRBD1. J lost 2 bases, V lost 6 bases, and 10 bases had no gene match. Germline values: CDR1 SGDLS, CDR2 YYNGEE. The CDR3 is 15 residues long. CDR3 coding DNA: TGTGCCAGCACCACCACAGGGGCTCGTAACACTGAAGCTTTCTTT. Amino acids: CASTTTGARNTEAFF.

V usage is TRBV6-6 and J usage is TRBJ1-5, with TRBD1 identical over 9 bases. Germline-derived CDR1 and CDR2 are MNHNY and SVGAGI (reference sequence). CDR3 size: 16 residues. V lost 4 bases and J lost 4; bases outside the gene matches: 8. CDR3 in amino acids: CASSSTGTGTNQPQHF. The CDR3 nucleotides read TGTGCCAGCAGTTCGACCGGGACAGGGACGAATCAGCCCCAGCATTTT.

This clone was observed once. This sequence joins TRBV11-2 and TRBJ1-4; no clear D. Germline loops: CDR1 SGHAT, CDR2 FQNNGV. V lost 7 bases and J lost 1, with 10 bases in between. This CDR3 is 14 amino acids long. CDR3 amino acids: CASNRVGTNEKLFF. As DNA, the CDR3 is TGTGCCAGCAACCGGGTGGGAACTAATGAAAAACTGTTTTTT.

The rearrangement joins TRBV29-1 to TRBJ2-7; the match to TRBD1 covers 7 bases. CDR1 SQVTM and CDR2 ANQGSEA come from the germline V gene. The CDR3 spans 12 residues. The V segment lost 4 bases and the J segment 6 bases; nucleotides outside the gene matches: 6. CDR3 sequence reads: CSVAGQTFEQYF. The CDR3 nucleotides read TGCAGCGTTGCGGGACAGACGTTCGAGCAGTACTTC.

Regarding this clone: Other DNA sequences from this sample encode an identical CDR3 as well. CDR3 region: CASSSGQTDTQYF. The CDR3 nucleotides are TGTGCCAGCAGCTCTGGACAGACAGATACGCAGTATTTT. The rearrangement links TRBV7-3 to TRBJ2-3, with a possible D match to TRBD1 (6 bases). The CDR3 is 13 residues long. V was trimmed by 4 bases and J by 3 bases, leaving 8 bases between them. Germline V gene data show CDR1 as SGHTA and CDR2 as FQGTGA.

This clone was seen only a few times. The chain employs TRBV5-1 and TRBJ1-6; D is unclear. Trimming removed 4 bases at V and 8 bases at J, with 16 bases between. This CDR3 comprises 15 residues. Per germline, CDR1 SGHRS and CDR2 YFSETQ. Written as DNA, the CDR3 is TGCGCCAGCAGCCCGGACGAGGGCAGATATTCACCCCTCCACTTT. Protein sequence: CASSPDEGRYSPLHF.

A few counts support this clone. This sequence joins TRBV5-1 and TRBJ1-1; D uncertain. The CDR3 has 11 amino acids. V lost 4 bases to trimming and J lost 3 bases, with 4 bases between them. The germline V gene has CDR1 SGHRS and CDR2 YFSETQ. DNA for the CDR3: TGCGCCAGCAGCGCGGACACTGAAGCTTTCTTT. Translated: CASSADTEAFF.